The sample holds many counts of the clone carrying this T cell receptor beta chain. Its antigen is as yet unknown. Trimming removed 6 bases at V and 5 bases at J, with 22 bases between. Germline V gene data show CDR1 as MNHNY and CDR2 as SVGAGI (reference sequence). The CDR3 contains 16 residues. Nominal health characterized the donors when sampled, though unrecorded immune exposures were likely. These data originate in a study of cytomegalovirus exposure and HLA in healthy donors. Study-level points and caveats: It was approximately 150 TCR beta chains that were listed as cytomegalovirus-associated. In a later analysis, the majority of CMV-associated beta chains seemingly showed HLA restriction. Near-uniform donor sequencing depth was presumed by presence/absence analyses.

Primers: 60 Vbeta forward and 13 Jbeta reverse. Repertoires were generated with immunoSEQ multiplex PCR, while TCRdb's copy carries only in-frame clones and drops some. The sample shows about 140,000 clones, 72% of them seen only once. The TCR was taken from a man aged 50-60 years in good health and CMV-seropositive. Sequencing was carried out using PBMCs. The rearrangement joins TRBV6-6 to TRBJ2-5; tentatively, D is TRBD1 (5 bases). As DNA, the CDR3 is TGTGCCAGCAGGCCCCCAGGAAGGGGAAGGAAGGAGACCCAGTACTTC. Its translation is CASRPPGRGRKETQYF.